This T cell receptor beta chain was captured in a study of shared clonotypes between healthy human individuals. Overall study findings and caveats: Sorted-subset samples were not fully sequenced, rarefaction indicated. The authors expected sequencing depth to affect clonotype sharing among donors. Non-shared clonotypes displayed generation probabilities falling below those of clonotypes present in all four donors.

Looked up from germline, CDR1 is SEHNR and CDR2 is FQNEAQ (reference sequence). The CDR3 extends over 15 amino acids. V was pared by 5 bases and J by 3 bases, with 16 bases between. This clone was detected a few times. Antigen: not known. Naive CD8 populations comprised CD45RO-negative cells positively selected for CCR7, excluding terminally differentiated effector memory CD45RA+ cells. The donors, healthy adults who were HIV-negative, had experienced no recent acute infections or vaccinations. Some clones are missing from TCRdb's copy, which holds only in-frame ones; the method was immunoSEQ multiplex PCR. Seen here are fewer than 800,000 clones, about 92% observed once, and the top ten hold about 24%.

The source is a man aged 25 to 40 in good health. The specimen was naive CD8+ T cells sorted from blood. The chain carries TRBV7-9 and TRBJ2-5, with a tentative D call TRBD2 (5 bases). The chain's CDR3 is CASSRVGGTEETQYF. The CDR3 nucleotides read TGTGCCAGCAGCCGTGTAGGAGGAACCGAAGAGACCCAGTACTTC.